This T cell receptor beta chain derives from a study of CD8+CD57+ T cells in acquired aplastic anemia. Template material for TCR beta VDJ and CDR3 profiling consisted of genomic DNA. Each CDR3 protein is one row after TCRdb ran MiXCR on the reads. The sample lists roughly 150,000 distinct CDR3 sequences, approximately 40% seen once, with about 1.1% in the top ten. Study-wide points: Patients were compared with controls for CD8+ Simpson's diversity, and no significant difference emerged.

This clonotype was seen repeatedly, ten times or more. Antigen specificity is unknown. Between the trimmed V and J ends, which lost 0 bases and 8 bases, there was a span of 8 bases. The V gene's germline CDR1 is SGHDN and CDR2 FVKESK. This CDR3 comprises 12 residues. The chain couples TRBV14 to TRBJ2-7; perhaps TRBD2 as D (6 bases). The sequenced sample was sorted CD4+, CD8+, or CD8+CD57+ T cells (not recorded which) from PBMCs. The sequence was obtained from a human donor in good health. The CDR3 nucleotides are TGTGCCAGCAGCCAAGACCTAGCGCAGCAGTACTTC. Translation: CASSQDLAQQYF.